One TCR beta chain is described in this entry. Its matching antigen is unknown. The sample originates from a study of CD8+ T cells in alopecia areata. Findings and limits, study-wide: Scalp samples also contribute reads from the resident alphabeta T cells found in normal skin.

The CDR3 totals 11 residues. Germline values: CDR1 SQVTM, CDR2 ANQGSEA. Trimming removed 4 bases from V and 4 bases from J, with 7 bases in between. The authors extracted RNA and reverse transcribed it into cDNA as the sequencing template. Repertoires were generated with immunoSEQ multiplex PCR, while TCRdb's copy carries only in-frame clones and drops some. The sample records 130,000 to 150,000 clones, around 62% being singletons. PBMCs provided sorted CD4+ and CD8+ T cells. The chain couples TRBV29-1 to TRBJ1-2; D is unclear. The sequence derives from a human donor in good health. The sample comprised CD8+ T cells sorted from blood. Here the CDR3 DNA reads TGCAGCGTTGTAGAGCTCTATGGCTACACCTTC. This translates into CSVVELYGYTF. The variable domain in full, with the rest retrieved from reference TRBV29-1 and TRBJ1-2, is SAVISQKPSRDICQRGTSLTIQCQVDSQVTMMFWYRQQPGQSLTLIATANQGSEATYESGFVIDKFPISRPNLTFSTLTVSNMSPEDSSIYLCSVVELYGYTFGSGTRLTVV.